This T cell receptor (beta chain) was sequenced in a study of cytomegalovirus exposure and HLA in healthy donors. Clones were sequenced by immunoSEQ multiplex PCR, and TCRdb holds only the in-frame ones, with some missing. The sample yields around 400,000 clones, 86% seen once. Whole-study results and caveats: The authors listed 150 to 200 TCR beta chains as cytomegalovirus-associated.

Comments on this clone: Its antigen is undetermined.

The CDR3 covers 12 residues. V was trimmed by 7 bases and J by 2 bases, leaving 6 bases between them. The germline gives CDR1 LNHDA, CDR2 SQIVND (reference sequence). Sequenced input: PBMCs. The chain links TRBV19 to TRBJ2-1; no clear D gene. This clonotype was obtained from a woman under 30 in good health and CMV-seronegative. The CDR3 here is CASTAAYNEQFF. As DNA, the CDR3 is TGTGCCAGTACGGCGGCCTACAATGAGCAGTTCTTC.